One and the same sample provided the 14 T cell receptor beta chains below, sequenced in a study of cytomegalovirus exposure and HLA in healthy donors. Using immunoSEQ multiplex PCR, the repertoire was profiled, and TCRdb retains in-frame clones only, with some absent. The sample has 250,000 to 400,000 clones, around 90% seen once. Input material: PBMCs. Source of these receptors: a man younger than 45 in good health and CMV-seronegative.

The genes are TRBV10-3 and TRBJ2-7; TRBD1 matches at 12 bases. The CDR3 totals 15 residues. In germline, CDR1 is ENHRY, CDR2 SYGVKD. The ends lost 1 base at V and 5 bases at J; junction bases unmatched: 3. As DNA, the CDR3 is TGTGCCATCAGTGAGTGGGGGACAGGGGGCGACGAGCAGTACTTC. Translation gives CAISEWGTGGDEQYF.

This clone was found once. V and J are TRBV19 and TRBJ2-5, with 10 bases that match TRBD2. CDR1 is LNHDA, CDR2 SQIVND, per germline (reference sequence). The CDR3 runs to 15 residues. Trimming at V came to 7 bases and at J to 1 base, leaving 6 bases not matched to a gene. CDR3 DNA: TGTGCCAGTATGTCCCGGACTAGCGGCCAAGAGACCCAGTACTTC. This gives the protein CASMSRTSGQETQYF.

The chain couples TRBV19 to TRBJ2-5; 8 nucleotides agree with TRBD2. CDR3 length: 15 amino acids. Germline V lookup: CDR1 LNHDA, CDR2 SQIVND (reference sequence). V was pared by 5 bases and J by 0 bases, with 5 bases of the junction left unmatched. CDR3 loop: CASSDGGAYQETQYF. CDR3 nucleotides: TGTGCCAGTAGTGACGGGGGGGCCTACCAAGAGACCCAGTACTTC.

V is TRBV11-2 and J is TRBJ2-3; 8 nucleotides agree with TRBD2. The J segment lost 2 bases and the V segment lost 1 base, leaving 5 bases of the junction unmatched. The CDR3 has 16 residues. CDR1 and CDR2 from the germline V gene are SGHAT and FQNNGV. The chain's CDR3 is CASSLVLAGLTDTQYF. The CDR3 DNA is TGTGCCAGCAGCTTAGTTTTAGCGGGGCTCACAGATACGCAGTATTTT.

The rearrangement uses TRBV10-3 and TRBJ2-5, with a possible D match to TRBD2 (7 bases). Per the germline V gene, CDR1 is ENHRY and CDR2 is SYGVKD. V was trimmed by 0 bases and J by 5 bases, leaving 19 bases between them. The CDR3 totals 17 residues. CDR3 DNA sequence: TGTGCCATCAGTGAGTCGCAGGTGGGGGGGACATGGGAGACCCAGTACTTC. Protein: CAISESQVGGTWETQYF.

CDR3 protein: CASSEDRGGKAFF. CDR3 sequence (DNA): TGTGCCAGCAGTGAAGACAGGGGGGGGAAAGCTTTCTTT. The chain carries TRBV6-1 and TRBJ1-1, with 8 bases lining up with TRBD1. The trim removed 1 base at V and 9 bases at J, leaving 4 bases unmatched. Germline assignment: CDR1 MNHNS and CDR2 SASEGT. This CDR3 spans 13 amino acids.

This clone was seen once. The V call is TRBV5-8, the J call TRBJ2-7; 9 nucleotides line up with TRBD1. The CDR3 covers 15 residues. With 0 bases clipped from V and 0 bases from J, the junction kept 1 base outside the gene matches. Germline CDR1 and CDR2: SGHTS and YDEGEE. CDR3 sequence reads: CASSLEGQGSYEQYF. DNA of the CDR3: TGTGCCAGCAGCTTGGAGGGACAGGGCTCCTACGAGCAGTACTTC.

For the CDR3, the DNA is TGCAGCGTTGAAGCAGGGGGACCCTATGGCTACACCTTC. Amino acid sequence: CSVEAGGPYGYTF. V usage is TRBV29-1 and J usage is TRBJ1-2; 7 bases map to TRBD1. Germline assignment: CDR1 SQVTM and CDR2 ANQGSEA. CDR3 length: 13 residues. V dropped 1 base and J dropped 4; count of bases not matched to a gene: 3.

The rearrangement uses TRBV7-9 and TRBJ2-5; tentative D call: TRBD2 (7 bases). The CDR3 spans 14 residues. Germline lookup yields CDR1 SEHNR and CDR2 FQNEAQ (reference sequence). Trimming removed 8 bases from V and 4 bases from J, with 17 bases in between. Here the CDR3 reads CASSPAGGLETQYF. In DNA, the CDR3 is TGTGCCAGCTCCCCCGCCGGGGGGCTAGAGACCCAGTACTTC.

This chain uses TRBV11-2 with TRBJ1-1; D is possibly TRBD1 (6 bases). V lost 1 base to trimming and J lost 6 bases, with 12 bases between them. From germline, CDR1 is SGHAT and CDR2 FQNNGV. This CDR3 comprises 14 residues. The CDR3 coding sequence is TGTGCCAGCAGCTTAGGTGGACAGCTACCTGAAGCTTTCTTT. Translated: CASSLGGQLPEAFF. The whole variable domain, filled in from reference TRBV11-2 and TRBJ1-1, reads EAGVAQSPRYKIIEKRQSVAFWCNPISGHATLYWYQQILGQGPKLLIQFQNNGVVDDSQLPKDRFSAERLKGVDSTLKIQPAKLEDSAVYLCASSLGGQLPEAFFGQGTRLTVV.

The V and J genes are TRBV7-6 and TRBJ1-1, with 8 bases that match TRBD1. Per germline, CDR1 SGHVS and CDR2 FNYEAQ. This CDR3 is 16 amino acids long. J lost 4 bases, V lost 4 bases, and 11 bases had no gene match. CDR3: CASSSGQGARGTEAFF. DNA for the CDR3: TGTGCCAGCAGCTCCGGCCAGGGGGCCCGGGGCACTGAAGCTTTCTTT.

The chain recombines TRBV6-5 with TRBJ2-5, with 7 bases identical to TRBD1. CDR3 size: 14 residues. Germline trimming cut 6 bases from V and 2 bases from J; bases unmatched to any gene: 6. The germline V gene has CDR1 MNHEY and CDR2 SVGAGI. The CDR3 sequence: CASSLRDSQETQYF. Written as DNA, the CDR3 is TGTGCCAGCAGCCTCCGGGACAGTCAAGAGACCCAGTACTTC.

The chain joins TRBV7-9 to TRBJ2-7; D possibly corresponds to TRBD1 (6 bases). This CDR3 is 16 amino acids long. V shed 4 bases and J shed 4 bases, with 20 bases lying between them. Per germline, CDR1 SEHNR and CDR2 FQNEAQ (reference sequence). DNA for the CDR3: TGTGCCAGCAGCTCCCGTTGGCAAACAGGGTCTTACGAGCAGTACTTC. Translation: CASSSRWQTGSYEQYF.

This clone showed up just a few times. The chain uses TRBV11-3 and TRBJ2-7; a possible D gene is TRBD1 (6 bases). From germline, CDR1 is SGHNT and CDR2 YENEEA. Trimming took 5 bases from V and 1 from J, leaving 9 bases between them. The CDR3 has 13 amino acids. The CDR3, as DNA: TGTGCCAGCAGCCAGGGGATGTCCTACGAGCAGTACTTC. This gives the protein CASSQGMSYEQYF.